This T cell receptor beta chain appears in the sequencing data of a study of shared clonotypes between healthy human individuals. As concerns this clone: The antigen is not known.

CDR3 size: 16 residues. Germline V gives CDR1 LNHDA, CDR2 SQIVND (reference sequence). V trimming: 5 bases; J trimming: 1 base; junction bases outside the gene matches: 3. None of the donors, who were healthy HIV-negative adults, had recently had acute infections or vaccinations. The investigators split CD4+ cells into a CD45RA+ naive subset and a CD45RA-negative memory subset. The protocol was immunoSEQ multiplex PCR, while the TCRdb copy is restricted to in-frame clones and leaves out a portion. There are 2 million to 2.5 million clones in the sample; 80% to 95% occur only once, and 0.3% to 0.4% lies in the top ten. Whole-study results and caveats: Rarefaction curves obtained for sorted subsets showed sequencing incomplete despite large depth. With few donors, the genetic and exposure-history diversity represented was limited.

The chain carries TRBV19 and TRBJ2-2; TRBD2 matches 11 bases. The origin of this receptor is a man aged 18 to 30 in good health. Some clones in this sample may be carry-over from other donors' samples. What was sequenced was naive CD4+ T cells from PBMCs. Described subset: CD45RA+ positively selected. The CDR3 here is CASSHLAGGNTGELFF. The CDR3 bases are TGTGCCAGTAGTCATCTAGCGGGAGGGAACACCGGGGAGCTGTTTTTT.